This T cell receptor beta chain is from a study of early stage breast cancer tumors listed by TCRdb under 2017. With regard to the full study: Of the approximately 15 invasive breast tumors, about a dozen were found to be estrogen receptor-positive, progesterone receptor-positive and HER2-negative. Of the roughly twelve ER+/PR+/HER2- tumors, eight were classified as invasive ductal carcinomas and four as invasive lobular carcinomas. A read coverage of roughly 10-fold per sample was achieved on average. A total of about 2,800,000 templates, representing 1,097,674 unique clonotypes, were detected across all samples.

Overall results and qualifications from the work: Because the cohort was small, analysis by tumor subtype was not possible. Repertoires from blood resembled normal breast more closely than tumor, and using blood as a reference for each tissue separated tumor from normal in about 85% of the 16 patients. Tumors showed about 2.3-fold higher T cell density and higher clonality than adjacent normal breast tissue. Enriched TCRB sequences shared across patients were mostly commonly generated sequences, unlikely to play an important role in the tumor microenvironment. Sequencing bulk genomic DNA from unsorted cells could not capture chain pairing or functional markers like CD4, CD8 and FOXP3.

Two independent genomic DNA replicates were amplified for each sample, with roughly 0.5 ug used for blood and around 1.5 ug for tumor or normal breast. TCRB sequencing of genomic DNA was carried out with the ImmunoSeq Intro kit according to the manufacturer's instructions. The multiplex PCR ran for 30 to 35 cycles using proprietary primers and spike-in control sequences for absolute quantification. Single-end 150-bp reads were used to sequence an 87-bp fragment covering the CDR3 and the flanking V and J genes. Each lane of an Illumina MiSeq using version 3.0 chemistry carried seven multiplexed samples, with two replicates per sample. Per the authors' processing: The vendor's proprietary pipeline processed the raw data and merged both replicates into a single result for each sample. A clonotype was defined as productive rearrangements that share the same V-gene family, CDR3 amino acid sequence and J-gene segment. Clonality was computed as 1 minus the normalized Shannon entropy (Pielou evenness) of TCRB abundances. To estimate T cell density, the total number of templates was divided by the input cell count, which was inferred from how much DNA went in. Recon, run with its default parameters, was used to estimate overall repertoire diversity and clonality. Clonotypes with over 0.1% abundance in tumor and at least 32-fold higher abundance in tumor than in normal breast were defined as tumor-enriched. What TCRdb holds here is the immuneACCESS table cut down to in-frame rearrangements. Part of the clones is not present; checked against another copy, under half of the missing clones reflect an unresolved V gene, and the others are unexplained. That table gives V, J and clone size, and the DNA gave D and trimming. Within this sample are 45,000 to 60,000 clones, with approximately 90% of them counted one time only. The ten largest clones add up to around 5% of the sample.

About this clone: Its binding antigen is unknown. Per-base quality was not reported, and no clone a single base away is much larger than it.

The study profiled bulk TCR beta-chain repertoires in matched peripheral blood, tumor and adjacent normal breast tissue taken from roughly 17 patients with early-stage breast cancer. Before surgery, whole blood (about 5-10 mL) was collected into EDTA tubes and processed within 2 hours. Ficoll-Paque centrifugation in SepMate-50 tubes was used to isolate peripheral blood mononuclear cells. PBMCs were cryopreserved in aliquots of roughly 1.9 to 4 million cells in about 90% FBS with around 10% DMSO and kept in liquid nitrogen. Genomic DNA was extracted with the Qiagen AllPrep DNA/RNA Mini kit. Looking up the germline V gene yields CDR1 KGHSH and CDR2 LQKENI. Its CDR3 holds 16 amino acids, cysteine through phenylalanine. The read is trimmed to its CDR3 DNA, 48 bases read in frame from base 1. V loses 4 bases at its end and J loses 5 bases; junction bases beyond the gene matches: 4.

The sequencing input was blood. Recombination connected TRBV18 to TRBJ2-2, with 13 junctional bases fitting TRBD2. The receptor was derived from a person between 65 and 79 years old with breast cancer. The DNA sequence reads TGTGCCAGCTCACGGACTAGCGGGGGATCGACCGGGGAGCTGTTTTTT. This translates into CASSRTSGGSTGELFF.